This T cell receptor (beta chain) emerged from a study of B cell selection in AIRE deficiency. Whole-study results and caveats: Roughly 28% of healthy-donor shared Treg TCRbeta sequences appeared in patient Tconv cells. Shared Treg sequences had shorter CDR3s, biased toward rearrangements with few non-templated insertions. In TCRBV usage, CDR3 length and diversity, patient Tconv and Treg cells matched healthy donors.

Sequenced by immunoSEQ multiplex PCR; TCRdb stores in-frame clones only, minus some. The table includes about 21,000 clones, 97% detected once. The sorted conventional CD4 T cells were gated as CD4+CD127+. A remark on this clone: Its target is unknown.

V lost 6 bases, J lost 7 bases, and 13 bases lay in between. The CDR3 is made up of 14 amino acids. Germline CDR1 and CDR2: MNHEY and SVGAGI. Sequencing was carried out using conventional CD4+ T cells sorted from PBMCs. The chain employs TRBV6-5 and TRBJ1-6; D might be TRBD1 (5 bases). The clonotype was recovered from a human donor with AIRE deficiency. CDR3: CASSRLGGNSPLHF. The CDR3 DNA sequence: TGTGCCAGCAGCCGTTTGGGGGGAAATTCACCCCTCCACTTT.